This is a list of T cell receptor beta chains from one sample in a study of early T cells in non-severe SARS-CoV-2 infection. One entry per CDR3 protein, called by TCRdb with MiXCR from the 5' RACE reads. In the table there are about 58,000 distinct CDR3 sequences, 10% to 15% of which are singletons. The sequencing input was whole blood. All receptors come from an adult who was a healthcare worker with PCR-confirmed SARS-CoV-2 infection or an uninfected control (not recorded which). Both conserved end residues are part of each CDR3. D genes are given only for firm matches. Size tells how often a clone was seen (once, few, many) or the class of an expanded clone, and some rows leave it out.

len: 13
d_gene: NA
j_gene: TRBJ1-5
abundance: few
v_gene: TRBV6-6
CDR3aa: CASSYGAVQPQHF
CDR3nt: TGTGCCAGCAGTTACGGGGCAGTTCAGCCCCAGCATTTT

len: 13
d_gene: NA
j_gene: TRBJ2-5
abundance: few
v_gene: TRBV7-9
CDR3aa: CASSLRGYETQYF
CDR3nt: TGTGCCAGCAGCTTAAGGGGTTACGAGACCCAGTACTTC

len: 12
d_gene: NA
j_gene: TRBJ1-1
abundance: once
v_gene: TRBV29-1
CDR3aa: CSVRRQNTEAFF
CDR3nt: TGCAGCGTACGCAGACAGAACACTGAAGCTTTCTTT

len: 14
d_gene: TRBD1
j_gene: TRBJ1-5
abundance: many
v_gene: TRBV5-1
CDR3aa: CASSLGDRGQPQHF
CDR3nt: TGCGCCAGCAGCTTGGGGGACAGGGGGCAGCCCCAGCATTTT

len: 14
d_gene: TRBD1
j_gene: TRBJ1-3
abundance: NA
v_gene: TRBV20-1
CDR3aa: CSASRGSSENTIYF
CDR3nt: TGCAGTGCCTCCAGGGGGAGCTCTGAAAACACCATATATTTT

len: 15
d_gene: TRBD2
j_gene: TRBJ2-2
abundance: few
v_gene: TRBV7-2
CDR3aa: CASSFREGNTGELFF
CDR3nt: TGTGCCAGCAGCTTTCGGGAGGGGAACACCGGGGAGCTGTTTTTT

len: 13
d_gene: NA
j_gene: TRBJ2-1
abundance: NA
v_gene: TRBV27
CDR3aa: CASSYSGDNEQFF
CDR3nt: TGTGCCAGCAGTTATTCAGGGGACAATGAGCAGTTCTTC

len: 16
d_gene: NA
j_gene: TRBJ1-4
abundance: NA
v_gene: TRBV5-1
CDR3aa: CASSEGNRETNEKLFF
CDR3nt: TGCGCCAGCAGCGAGGGAAACAGGGAAACTAATGAAAAACTGTTTTTT

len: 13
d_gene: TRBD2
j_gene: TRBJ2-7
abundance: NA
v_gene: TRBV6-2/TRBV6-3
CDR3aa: CASNLAGSREQYF
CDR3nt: TGTGCCAGCAATCTAGCGGGGAGCCGCGAGCAGTACTTC

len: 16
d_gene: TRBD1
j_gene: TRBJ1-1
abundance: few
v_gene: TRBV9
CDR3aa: CASSTRDRVLNTEAFF
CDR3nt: TGTGCCAGCAGCACACGGGACAGGGTACTGAACACTGAAGCTTTCTTT

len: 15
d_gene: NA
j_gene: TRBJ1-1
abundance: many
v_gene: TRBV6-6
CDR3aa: CASSYRTAISAEAFF
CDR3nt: TGTGCCAGCAGTTACCGGACAGCTATCTCCGCTGAAGCTTTCTTT

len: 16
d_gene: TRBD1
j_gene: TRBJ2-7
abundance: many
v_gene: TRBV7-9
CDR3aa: CASSPVGQGATYEQYF
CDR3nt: TGTGCCAGCAGCCCAGTCGGCCAGGGGGCCACCTACGAGCAGTACTTC

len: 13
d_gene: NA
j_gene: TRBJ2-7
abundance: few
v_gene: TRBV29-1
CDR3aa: CSVRKGERYEQYF
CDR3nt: TGCAGCGTTAGAAAAGGGGAACGCTACGAGCAGTACTTC

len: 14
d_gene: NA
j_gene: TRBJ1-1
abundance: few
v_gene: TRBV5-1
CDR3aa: CASSLSTGLAEAFF
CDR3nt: TGCGCCAGCAGCCTCTCTACCGGGCTCGCTGAAGCTTTCTTT

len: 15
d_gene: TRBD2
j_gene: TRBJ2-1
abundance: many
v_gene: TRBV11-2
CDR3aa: CASSLGTGTSAEQFF
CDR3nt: TGTGCCAGCAGCTTAGGAACTGGGACTAGCGCCGAGCAGTTCTTC

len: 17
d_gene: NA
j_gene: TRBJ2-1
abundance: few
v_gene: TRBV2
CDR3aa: CASSEILGRNLYNEQFF
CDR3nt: TGTGCCAGCAGTGAAATTTTAGGTCGTAATCTCTACAATGAGCAGTTCTTC

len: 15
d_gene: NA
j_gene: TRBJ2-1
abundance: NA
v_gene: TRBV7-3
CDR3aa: CASSAIVSSYNEQFF
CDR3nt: TGTGCCAGCAGCGCGATAGTAAGCTCCTACAATGAGCAGTTCTTC

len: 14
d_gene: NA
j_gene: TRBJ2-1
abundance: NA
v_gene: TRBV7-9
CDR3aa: CASILRDTYNEQFF
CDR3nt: TGTGCCAGCATCCTCCGGGACACATACAATGAGCAGTTCTTC

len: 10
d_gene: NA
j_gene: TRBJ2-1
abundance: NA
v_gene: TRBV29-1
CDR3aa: CSVELGEQFF
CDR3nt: TGCAGCGTTGAACTGGGAGAGCAGTTCTTC

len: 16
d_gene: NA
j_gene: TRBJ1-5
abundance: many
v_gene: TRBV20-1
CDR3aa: CSARDGSAGGNQPQHF
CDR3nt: TGCAGTGCTAGAGATGGGTCAGCAGGGGGCAATCAGCCCCAGCATTTT

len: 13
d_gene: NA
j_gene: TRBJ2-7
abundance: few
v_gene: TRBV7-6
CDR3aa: CASSLARTNEQYF
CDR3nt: TGTGCCAGCAGCTTAGCCAGGACGAACGAGCAGTACTTC

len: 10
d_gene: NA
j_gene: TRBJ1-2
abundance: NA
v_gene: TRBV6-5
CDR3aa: CASSCYGYTF
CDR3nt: TGTGCCAGCAGTTGTTATGGCTACACCTTC

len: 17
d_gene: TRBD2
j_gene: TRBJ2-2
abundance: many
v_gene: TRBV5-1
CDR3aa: CASSLAGSGTSTGELFF
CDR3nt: TGCGCCAGCAGCTTGGCCGGCTCGGGGACTAGCACCGGGGAGCTGTTTTTT

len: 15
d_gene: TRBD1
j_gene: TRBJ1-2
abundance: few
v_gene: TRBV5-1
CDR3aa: CASDTGTGSNYGYTF
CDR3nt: TGCGCCAGCGACACCGGGACAGGGTCTAACTATGGCTACACCTTC

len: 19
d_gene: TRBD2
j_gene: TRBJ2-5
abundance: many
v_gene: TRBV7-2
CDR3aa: CASSPRGDSGGPRGETQYF
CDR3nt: TGTGCCAGCAGCCCCCGAGGTGATAGCGGGGGGCCGCGGGGCGAGACCCAGTACTTC

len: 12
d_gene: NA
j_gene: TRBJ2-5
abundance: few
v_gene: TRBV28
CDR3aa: CASSFYGETQYF
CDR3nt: TGTGCCAGCAGTTTTTATGGAGAGACCCAGTACTTC

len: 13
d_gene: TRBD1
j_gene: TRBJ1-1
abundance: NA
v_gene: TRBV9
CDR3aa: CASSGQGAAEAFF
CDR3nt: TGTGCCAGCAGCGGACAGGGGGCGGCTGAAGCTTTCTTT

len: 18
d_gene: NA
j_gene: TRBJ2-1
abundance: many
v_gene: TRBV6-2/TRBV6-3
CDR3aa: CASSYSPQRATKYNEQFF
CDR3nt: TGTGCCAGCAGTTACTCCCCCCAGCGGGCCACTAAATACAATGAGCAGTTCTTC

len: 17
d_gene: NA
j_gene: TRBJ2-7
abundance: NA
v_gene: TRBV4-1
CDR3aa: CASSQDDRRIISYEQYF
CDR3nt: TGCGCCAGCAGCCAAGATGACCGGCGAATTATTTCCTACGAGCAGTACTTC

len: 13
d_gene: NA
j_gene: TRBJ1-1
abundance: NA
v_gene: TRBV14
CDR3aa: CASSRNPFVEAFF
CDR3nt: TGTGCCAGCAGCCGAAACCCTTTCGTAGAAGCTTTCTTT

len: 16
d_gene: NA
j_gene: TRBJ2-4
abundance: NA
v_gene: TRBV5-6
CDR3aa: CASSWGSELAKNIQYF
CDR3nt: TGTGCCAGCAGCTGGGGGAGTGAGCTAGCCAAAAACATTCAGTACTTC

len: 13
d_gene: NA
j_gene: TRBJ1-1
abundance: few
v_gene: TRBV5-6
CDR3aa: CASSFAAHTEAFF
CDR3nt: TGTGCCAGCAGTTTTGCGGCCCACACTGAAGCTTTCTTT

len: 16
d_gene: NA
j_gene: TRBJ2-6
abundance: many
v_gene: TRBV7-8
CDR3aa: CAKGPHSLSGANVLTF
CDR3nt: TGTGCCAAGGGCCCCCACTCTCTCTCTGGGGCCAACGTCCTGACTTTC

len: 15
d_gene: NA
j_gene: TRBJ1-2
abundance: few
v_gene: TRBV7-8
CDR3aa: CASSLRVGSSYGYTF
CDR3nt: TGTGCCAGCAGCTTAAGGGTCGGTAGCAGCTATGGCTACACCTTC

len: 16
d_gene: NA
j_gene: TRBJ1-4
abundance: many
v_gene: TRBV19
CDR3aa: CASSIAGVGTNEKLFF
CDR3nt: TGTGCCAGTAGTATCGCGGGAGTTGGGACTAATGAAAAACTGTTTTTT

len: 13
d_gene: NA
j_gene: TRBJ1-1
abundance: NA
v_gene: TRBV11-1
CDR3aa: CASSLELNTEAFF
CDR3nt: TGTGCCAGCAGCTTGGAACTGAACACTGAAGCTTTCTTT

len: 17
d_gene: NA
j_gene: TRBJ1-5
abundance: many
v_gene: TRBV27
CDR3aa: CASSPSGTGASNQPQHF
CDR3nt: TGTGCCAGCAGTCCCTCCGGAACGGGGGCTAGCAATCAGCCCCAGCATTTT

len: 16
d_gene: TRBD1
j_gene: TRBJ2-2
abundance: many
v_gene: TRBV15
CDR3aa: CATSRERTGGTGELFF
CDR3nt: TGTGCCACCAGCAGAGAGAGGACAGGGGGCACCGGGGAGCTGTTTTTT

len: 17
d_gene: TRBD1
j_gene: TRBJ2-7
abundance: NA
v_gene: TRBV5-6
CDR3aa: CASSSPPRQGAPWEQYF
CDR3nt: TGTGCCAGCAGCTCCCCCCCGAGACAGGGGGCGCCGTGGGAGCAGTACTTC

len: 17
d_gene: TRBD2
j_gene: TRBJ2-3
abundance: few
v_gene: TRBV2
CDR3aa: CASSESGLAGRTDTQYF
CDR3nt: TGTGCCAGCAGTGAATCAGGACTAGCGGGTCGGACAGATACGCAGTATTTT

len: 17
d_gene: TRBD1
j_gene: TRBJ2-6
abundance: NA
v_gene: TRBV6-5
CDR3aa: CASSYTSGGSGANVLTF
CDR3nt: TGTGCCAGCAGTTACACATCAGGGGGCTCTGGGGCCAACGTCCTGACTTTC